These T cell receptor beta chains were read from a single sample in a study of T cells after yellow fever vaccination. TCRdb called the 5' RACE reads again in MiXCR, with one record for every CDR3 protein. This table has around 100,000 distinct CDR3 sequences, around 8% appearing once. This material consisted of CD8+ T cells sorted from PBMCs, taken 45 days after the yellow fever booster vaccination. The receptors originated from a man aged 30-40 years who received the YFV17D yellow fever vaccine. The CDR3 runs from the conserved cysteine through the conserved F or W. The order of the fields is CDR3 protein, CDR3 DNA, V gene, D gene, J gene, clone size. A D gene is named only where the DNA matches it firmly. Not every row has a clone size; where given, it reads once, few, many or a size class.

CASSRLAGGLDEQFF,TGTGCCAGCAGCAGACTAGCGGGAGGGCTTGATGAGCAGTTCTTC,TRBV12-3/TRBV12-4,TRBD2,TRBJ2-1,many
CASSLSSGSAGQPQHF,TGTGCCAGCAGCTTGTCTTCGGGGTCCGCCGGACAGCCCCAGCATTTT,TRBV5-5,NA,TRBJ1-5,many
CASSQELAGAEETQYF,TGCGCCAGCAGCCAAGAACTAGCGGGAGCCGAAGAGACCCAGTACTTC,TRBV4-3,TRBD2,TRBJ2-5,many
CASSLLNTGELFF,TGTGCCAGCAGTCTACTGAACACCGGGGAGCTGTTTTTT,TRBV28,NA,TRBJ2-2,many
CASSHRGGYTEAFF,TGTGCCAGCAGCCACAGGGGAGGGTACACTGAAGCTTTCTTT,TRBV6-2/TRBV6-3,TRBD1,TRBJ1-1,many
CASSPGTSDSSYNEQFF,TGTGCCAGCAGTCCAGGGACTAGCGATAGCTCCTACAATGAGCAGTTCTTC,TRBV6-5,TRBD2,TRBJ2-1,many
CSAESGAGGDTQYF,TGCAGTGCCGAGTCGGGGGCGGGTGGGGATACGCAGTATTTT,TRBV20-1,NA,TRBJ2-3,many
CASSQDLQGLEQETQYF,TGTGCCAGCAGCCAAGATCTTCAGGGACTAGAGCAAGAGACCCAGTACTTC,TRBV3-1,TRBD2,TRBJ2-5,few
CASSLFERDTDTQYF,TGTGCCAGCAGTTTGTTCGAGCGGGACACAGATACGCAGTATTTT,TRBV6-5,TRBD2,TRBJ2-3,few
CASSQEWRATEETQYF,TGCGCCAGCAGCCAAGAGTGGCGGGCCACCGAAGAGACCCAGTACTTC,TRBV4-3,NA,TRBJ2-5,many
CSVSNRDRGYEQYF,TGCAGCGTTAGTAACCGGGACAGGGGTTACGAGCAGTACTTC,TRBV29-1,TRBD1,TRBJ2-7,many
CASSQDDGYTF,TGTGCCAGCAGCCAAGATGATGGCTACACCTTC,TRBV4-2,NA,TRBJ1-2,few
CASSATGIEQFF,TGTGCCAGCAGCGCCACAGGGATTGAGCAGTTCTTC,TRBV6-4,NA,TRBJ2-1,few
CATSPRERAYEQYF,TGTGCCACCAGCCCCCGCGAGCGCGCCTACGAGCAGTACTTC,TRBV15,NA,TRBJ2-7,few
CASSLPGHKDQETQYF,TGTGCCAGCAGTTTACCGGGACACAAAGATCAAGAGACCCAGTACTTC,TRBV28,NA,TRBJ2-5,many
CSVGIYEQYF,TGCAGCGTTGGGATCTACGAGCAGTACTTC,TRBV29-1,NA,TRBJ2-7,many
CASSEETDTQYF,TGTGCCAGCAGCGAAGAGACAGATACGCAGTATTTT,TRBV9,NA,TRBJ2-3,many
CASSLGQFGELFF,TGTGCCAGCAGTTTGGGACAGTTCGGGGAGCTGTTTTTT,TRBV12-3/TRBV12-4,TRBD1,TRBJ2-2,many
CASSFEGGNEQFF,TGCGCCAGCAGCTTCGAGGGGGGGAATGAGCAGTTCTTC,TRBV5-1,NA,TRBJ2-1,NA
CASSQEGLHYETQYF,TGTGCCAGCAGCCAAGAGGGACTTCACTATGAGACCCAGTACTTC,TRBV3-1,NA,TRBJ2-5,few
CASSLYHSGANVLTF,TGTGCCAGCAGCCTCTACCACTCCGGGGCCAACGTCCTGACTTTC,TRBV11-2,NA,TRBJ2-6,few
CASSLAKELILYGYTF,TGTGCCAGCAGCTTGGCCAAGGAACTGATTCTCTATGGCTACACCTTC,TRBV5-6,NA,TRBJ1-2,many
CASSPGGATEAFF,TGTGCCAGCAGCCCCGGGGGGGCCACTGAAGCTTTCTTT,TRBV12-3/TRBV12-4,NA,TRBJ1-1,once
CASSSPTGSYEQYF,TGTGCCAGCAGCTCACCGACAGGGAGCTACGAGCAGTACTTC,TRBV11-2,TRBD1,TRBJ2-7,many
CASSSSFRPGADTQYF,TGTGCCAGCAGCTCCTCCTTCCGTCCGGGCGCAGATACGCAGTATTTT,TRBV7-3,NA,TRBJ2-3,many
CASSDRTVEQYF,TGTGCCAGCAGTGACCGGACGGTCGAGCAGTACTTC,TRBV2,NA,TRBJ2-7,many